The 28 T cell receptor beta chains below come from one sample, sequenced in a study of human T cells and chemical hapten exposure. Time point reported: healthy volunteer bleed at 6 weeks. The authors extracted total RNA from unfractionated whole blood. TCRdb passed the RACE reads through MiXCR, listing each CDR3 protein once. The sample holds more than 75,000 distinct CDR3 sequences; about 8.6% are singletons and the top ten take over 1.5%. The specimen sequenced was whole blood. These receptors were taken from a male donor in good health. Some clones in this sample may be carry-over from other donors' samples.

The chain is built from TRBV27 and TRBJ1-5; unclear D gene. The ends were cut back, 3 bases at V and 4 bases at J, with 7 bases in the middle. Germline lookup yields CDR1 MNHEY and CDR2 SMNVEV (reference sequence). This CDR3 spans 13 amino acids. This CDR3 reads CASSLTINQPQHF. The CDR3 DNA is TGTGCCAGCAGTTTGACAATTAATCAGCCCCAGCATTTT.

The gene calls are TRBV20-1 and TRBJ2-1; 7 positions match TRBD2. The germline V gene encodes CDR1 DFQATT and CDR2 SNEGSKA (reference sequence). The CDR3 is 14 amino acids. J was trimmed by 4 bases and V by 2 bases; bases with no gene match: 5. The CDR3 loop reads CSARKLAYYNEQFF. In DNA form, the CDR3 reads TGCAGTGCTAGAAAACTAGCGTATTACAATGAGCAGTTCTTC.

This clonotype has more than one count but fewer than ten. The chain is built from TRBV11-1 and TRBJ2-7, with 10 bases that match TRBD2. Looked up from germline, CDR1 is SGHAT and CDR2 is FQDESV (reference sequence). The CDR3 runs 14 residues. V shed 3 bases, J shed 7 bases, and the junction held 6 bases outside the gene matches. CDR3 in amino acids: CASSFTSGTWEQYF. In DNA form, the CDR3 reads TGTGCCAGCAGCTTTACTAGCGGGACGTGGGAGCAGTACTTC.

The table lists this clonotype with many counts. V gene TRBV6-1 combines with J gene TRBJ2-3, with D uncertain. The V and J ends lost 0 bases and 2 bases respectively, with 9 bases between them. The CDR3 sequence is 15 residues long. Per the germline V gene, CDR1 is MNHNS and CDR2 is SASEGT. CDR3 residues: CASSEAADYTDTQYF. The CDR3, as DNA: TGTGCCAGCAGTGAAGCGGCAGATTACACAGATACGCAGTATTTT.

Comment on this clonotype: It is likely a read error, because the conserved phenylalanine at the end of the CDR3 is missing. The chain is built from TRBV7-8 and TRBJ2-7; possibly TRBD2 for D (6 bases). Germline CDR1 and CDR2: SGHVS and FQNEAQ. Trimming removed 6 bases from V and 4 bases from J, with 16 bases in between. CDR3 size: 14 residues. The CDR3 here is CASRSPGLTYEQYL. The CDR3 DNA reads as TGTGCCAGCAGATCACCGGGACTGACTTACGAGCAGTACTTA.

The rearrangement uses TRBV18 and TRBJ2-7; 7 bases map to TRBD1. The V and J ends lost 5 bases and 1 base, in that order; junction bases with no gene match: 5. CDR1 KGHSH and CDR2 LQKENI come from the germline V gene. The CDR3 length is 14 residues. Here the CDR3 DNA reads TGTGCCAGCTCATCAGGGGACAGATCCTACGAGCAGTACTTC. This codes for CASSSGDRSYEQYF.

This chain links TRBV27 with TRBJ2-7, with TRBD1 matching 10 bases. The ends lost 6 bases at V and 0 bases at J; junction bases unmatched: 14. Per the germline V gene, CDR1 is MNHEY and CDR2 is SMNVEV (reference sequence). This CDR3 contains 18 residues. The CDR3 region is CASRQGTGVSQNSYEQYF. CDR3 in DNA: TGTGCCAGCAGGCAAGGGACAGGGGTTTCCCAAAACTCCTACGAGCAGTACTTC.

This clonotype has ten or more counts. The rearrangement joins TRBV12-3 or TRBV12-4 to TRBJ2-3; D gene uncertain. The CDR3 consists of 12 residues. V lost 6 bases to trimming and J lost 2 bases, with 6 bases between them. CDR3 residues: CASRGYTDTQYF. The DNA of the CDR3 is TGTGCCAGCAGAGGGTACACAGATACGCAGTATTTT.

This clonotype was seen a handful of times. The V gene is TRBV12-3 or TRBV12-4, the J gene TRBJ1-1, with D perhaps TRBD1 (5 bases). V dropped 0 bases and J dropped 0 bases, with 11 bases sitting between them. The CDR3 runs to 16 residues. CDR3 bases: TGTGCCAGCAGTTTAGCGATTGGGGGGATGAACACTGAAGCTTTCTTT. This encodes CASSLAIGGMNTEAFF.

This clonotype occurred a few times. This chain joins TRBV6-1 and TRBJ1-5; tentative D call: TRBD1 (5 bases). V was pared by 0 bases and J by 3 bases, with 15 bases between. Germline CDR1 is MNHNS and CDR2 is SASEGT. The CDR3 has 17 amino acids. The CDR3 is CASSEARTRDFNQPQHF. CDR3 DNA sequence: TGTGCCAGCAGTGAAGCGAGGACCAGGGACTTCAATCAGCCCCAGCATTTT.

In its sample, this clonotype was seen a few times. The chain links TRBV6-1 to TRBJ2-7; no firm D call. The CDR3 spans 13 residues. The germline V gene encodes CDR1 MNHNS and CDR2 SASEGT. Between the trimmed V and J ends, which lost 3 bases and 2 bases, there was a span of 8 bases. The CDR3 spells CASSDLFPYEQYF. CDR3 nucleotide sequence: TGTGCCAGCAGTGACCTCTTCCCCTACGAGCAGTACTTC.

Many counts were recorded for this clonotype. The chain uses TRBV6-1 and TRBJ2-3; D unclear. V was cut by 1 base and J by 2 bases, with 10 bases left in between. CDR1 and CDR2 (germline): MNHNS, SASEGT. The CDR3 contains 15 residues. CDR3 nucleotide sequence: TGTGCCAGCAGTGAAGGCACCCGATCCACAGATACGCAGTATTTT. Amino acid sequence: CASSEGTRSTDTQYF.

This chain uses TRBV2 with TRBJ2-3; 8 nucleotides line up with TRBD1. This CDR3 is 10 amino acids long. Germline V lookup: CDR1 SNHLY, CDR2 FYNNEI. Unmatched junction bases numbered 3, after V lost 5 bases and J lost 14 bases. The CDR3 spells CASSPGQVYF. CDR3 DNA sequence: TGTGCCAGCAGTCCGGGACAGGTGTATTTT.

This clonotype showed up just a few times. The chain recombines TRBV12-3 or TRBV12-4 with TRBJ1-1; D unclear. The V and J ends lost 4 bases and 5 bases respectively, with 14 bases between them. The CDR3 extends over 14 amino acids. The CDR3 sequence is CASSSVTPATEAFF. As DNA, the CDR3 is TGTGCCAGCAGTTCCGTCACTCCGGCGACTGAAGCTTTCTTT.

At least ten counts were recorded for this clonotype. This chain connects TRBV9 to TRBJ2-1; the D gene is possibly TRBD1 (6 bases). Trimming took off 0 bases at V and 7 bases at J, with 11 bases between the two ends. CDR1 and CDR2 (germline): SGDLS, YYNGEE. The CDR3 totals 14 residues. The CDR3 region has the DNA TGTGCCAGCAGCGTAGTAGGGGGTAAGAATGAGCAGTTCTTC. It yields the protein CASSVVGGKNEQFF.

J is TRBJ2-7 and V is TRBV28, with 11 bases matching TRBD2. Looked up from germline, CDR1 is MDHEN and CDR2 is SYDVKM. The CDR3 consists of 20 residues. The ends lost 1 base at V and 4 bases at J; junction bases unmatched: 18. The CDR3 DNA is TGTGCCAGCAGTTTATTTCCCGGACACCATCAACTAGCGGGAGTATACGAGCAGTACTTC. Its translation is CASSLFPGHHQLAGVYEQYF.

This clonotype showed up just a few times. The V gene is TRBV6-1, the J gene TRBJ2-2; TRBD2 aligns across 12 bases. CDR3 length: 16 amino acids. V lost 7 bases and J lost 4; bases outside the gene matches: 7. Germline V lookup: CDR1 MNHNS, CDR2 SASEGT. The CDR3 sequence is CASILAGGRSTGELFF. CDR3 bases: TGTGCCAGCATACTAGCGGGAGGACGGAGCACCGGGGAGCTGTTTTTT.

Notes on this clonotype: One junction end does not reproduce the germline sequence, and a read error may be involved. The V call is TRBV18, the J call TRBJ1-4; TRBD1 matches at 7 bases. Germline CDR1 is KGHSH and CDR2 is LQKENI. CDR3 length: 16 amino acids. The CDR3 region is CVSSPPRGQQNEKLFF. For the CDR3, the DNA is TGTGTCAGCTCACCACCGAGGGGACAGCAGAATGAAAAACTGTTTTTT.

In its sample, this clonotype was seen many times. The chain has TRBV12-3 or TRBV12-4 and TRBJ1-5; D gene ambiguous. The CDR3 covers 14 residues. Between the trimmed V and J ends, which lost 6 bases and 3 bases, there was a span of 12 bases. CDR3 sequence reads: CASRIGPVNQPQHF. As DNA, the CDR3 is TGTGCCAGCAGAATCGGTCCTGTCAATCAGCCCCAGCATTTT.

This clonotype was counted between two and nine times. The chain recombines TRBV15 with TRBJ2-7, with 7 bases matching TRBD1. The CDR3 extends over 14 amino acids. Trimming cost V 2 bases and J 2 bases; bases outside gene matches: 3. CDR1 LNHNV and CDR2 YYDKDF come from the germline V gene (reference sequence). CDR3 coding DNA: TGTGCCACCAGCAGAATGGGACAGACCTACGAGCAGTACTTC. This encodes CATSRMGQTYEQYF.

The J gene is TRBJ2-6, the V gene TRBV29-1; D perhaps matches TRBD1 (5 bases). Germline-derived CDR1 and CDR2 are SQVTM and ANQGSEA. The CDR3 spans 16 residues. V was trimmed by 5 bases and J by 0 bases, leaving 14 bases between them. CDR3 sequence (DNA): TGCAGCGTTAAGGACACGCGTATCTCTGGGGCCAACGTCCTGACTTTC. As protein: CSVKDTRISGANVLTF.

There are a few counts of this clonotype. V and J are TRBV6-4 and TRBJ2-3; 7 nucleotides match TRBD2. This CDR3 contains 15 residues. Germline V gives CDR1 MRHNA, CDR2 SNTAGT. With V trimmed by 5 bases and J by 6 bases, 11 bases remained unmatched. The chain's CDR3 is CASSKERGPPDTQYF. In DNA form, the CDR3 reads TGTGCCAGCAGTAAAGAGCGGGGTCCGCCGGATACGCAGTATTTT.

This chain joins TRBV27 and TRBJ2-5; 7 bases are a match to TRBD2. CDR1 MNHEY and CDR2 SMNVEV come from the germline V gene (reference sequence). The ends lost 7 bases at V and 2 bases at J; junction bases unmatched: 7. The CDR3 extends over 14 amino acids. The CDR3 protein is CASKASGSQETQYF. CDR3 DNA: TGTGCCAGCAAGGCTAGCGGTTCTCAAGAGACCCAGTACTTC.

This clonotype has at least ten counts. The gene calls are TRBV12-3 or TRBV12-4 and TRBJ2-3, with 8 bases lining up with TRBD1. Trimming cost V 2 bases and J 4 bases; bases outside gene matches: 5. The CDR3 is 15 amino acids. CDR3 residues: CASSLLAGGADTQYF. The DNA of the CDR3 is TGTGCCAGCAGTTTATTGGCAGGGGGCGCAGATACGCAGTATTTT.

V and J are TRBV6-5 and TRBJ1-1, with D possibly matching TRBD1 (5 bases). CDR1 MNHEY and CDR2 SVGAGI come from the germline V gene. V was trimmed by 0 bases and J by 4 bases, leaving 15 bases between them. The length of the CDR3 is 16 residues. The CDR3 DNA follows: TGTGCCAGCAGTTACTCGCTAAGGGGTCTTACCACTGAAGCTTTCTTT. Translated, it gives CASSYSLRGLTTEAFF.

The chain is built from TRBV29-1 and TRBJ2-7, with TRBD2 identical over 13 bases. CDR3 length: 16 amino acids. The V segment lost 1 base and the J segment 3 bases; nucleotides outside the gene matches: 6. Per the germline V gene, CDR1 is SQVTM and CDR2 is ANQGSEA. The CDR3 here is CSVEGGGTSGDYEQYF. For the CDR3, the DNA is TGCAGCGTTGAAGGGGGGGGGACTAGCGGGGACTACGAGCAGTACTTC.

This chain uses TRBV27 with TRBJ2-5, with D perhaps TRBD1 (5 bases). V was trimmed by 6 bases and J by 7 bases, leaving 24 bases between them. The germline V gene has CDR1 MNHEY and CDR2 SMNVEV (reference sequence). This CDR3 has 16 amino acids. CDR3 DNA: TGTGCCAGCAGCCCTATTACAGTGACAGTTACTGGGACCCAGTACTTC. It codes for CASSPITVTVTGTQYF.

This clonotype has more than one count but fewer than ten. This rearrangement joins TRBV7-9 to TRBJ1-1; 9 bases match TRBD1. CDR3 length equals 15 residues. Germline lookup yields CDR1 SEHNR and CDR2 FQNEAQ (reference sequence). The junction had 8 bases not matched to a gene; V was cut back by 5 bases and J by 4 bases. As DNA, the CDR3 is TGTGCCAGCAGCCCTACCCAGGGACAGGGCACTGAAGCTTTCTTT. As protein: CASSPTQGQGTEAFF.